The present TCR beta chain was sequenced within a study of T cell responses to AZD1222 COVID-19 vaccine. The germline V gene has CDR1 SGHRS and CDR2 YFSETQ. The CDR3 totals 11 residues. V lost 5 bases and J 8 bases, leaving 8 bases between the germline ends. Sequencing was performed with immunoSEQ multiplex PCR; in TCRdb, only in-frame clones are kept and a portion is missing. The sample includes more than 150,000 clones, about 89% of them seen just once. V is TRBV5-1 and J is TRBJ2-1; D uncertain. This clonotype was sampled from an adult who received the AZD1222 COVID-19 vaccine. The sequencing here drew on peripheral blood, taken 28 days after the second AZD1222 dose. The CDR3 loop is CASRVVDEQFF. The CDR3 DNA follows: TGCGCCAGCAGGGTAGTGGATGAGCAGTTCTTC.